This TCR beta chain came from a study of T cell responses to AZD1222 COVID-19 vaccine. Trimming pared 8 bases from V and 3 bases from J, leaving 14 bases between. Germline CDR1 is LNHDA and CDR2 is SQIVND (reference sequence). This CDR3 contains 14 residues. The method was immunoSEQ multiplex PCR; TCRdb's version includes in-frame clones alone and lacks a portion of them. There are some 69,000 clones in the sample; about 80% occur only once, and around 15% lies in the top ten. The receptor comes from an adult who received the AZD1222 COVID-19 vaccine. The V gene is TRBV19, the J gene TRBJ1-5; D remains ambiguous. The sample here was peripheral blood, taken 28 days after the second AZD1222 dose. This CDR3 reads CASHIPGNNQPQHF. CDR3 nucleotides: TGTGCCAGTCACATCCCGGGAAACAATCAGCCCCAGCATTTT.